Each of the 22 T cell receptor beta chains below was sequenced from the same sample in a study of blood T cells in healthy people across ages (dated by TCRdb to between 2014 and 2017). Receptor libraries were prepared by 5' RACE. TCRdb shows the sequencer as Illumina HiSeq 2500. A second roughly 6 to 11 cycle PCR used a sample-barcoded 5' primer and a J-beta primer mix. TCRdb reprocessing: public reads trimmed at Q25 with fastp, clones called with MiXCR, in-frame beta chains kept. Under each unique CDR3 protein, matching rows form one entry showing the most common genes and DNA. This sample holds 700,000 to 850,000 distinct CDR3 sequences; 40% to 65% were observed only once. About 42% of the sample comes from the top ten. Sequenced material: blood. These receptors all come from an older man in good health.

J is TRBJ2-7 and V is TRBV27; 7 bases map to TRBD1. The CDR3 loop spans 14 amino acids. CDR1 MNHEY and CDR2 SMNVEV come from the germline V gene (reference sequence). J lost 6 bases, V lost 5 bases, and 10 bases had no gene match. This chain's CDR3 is CASSGAEAGGEQYF. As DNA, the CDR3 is TGTGCCAGCAGTGGGGCGGAGGCAGGGGGCGAGCAGTACTTC.

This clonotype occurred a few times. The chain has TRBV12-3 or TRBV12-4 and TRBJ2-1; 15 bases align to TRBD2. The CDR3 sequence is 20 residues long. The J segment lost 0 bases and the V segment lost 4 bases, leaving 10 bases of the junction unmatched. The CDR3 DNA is TGTGCCAGCAGTTCCAACCTCGGACTAGCGGGAGGGCTCTCCTACAATGAGCAGTTCTTC. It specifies CASSSNLGLAGGLSYNEQFF.

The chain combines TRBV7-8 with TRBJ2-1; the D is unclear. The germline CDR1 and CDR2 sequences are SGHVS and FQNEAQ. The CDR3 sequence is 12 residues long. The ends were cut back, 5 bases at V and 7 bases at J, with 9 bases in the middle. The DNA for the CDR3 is TGTGCCAGCAGCCACCCCAGGAATGAGCAGTTCTTC. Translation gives CASSHPRNEQFF.

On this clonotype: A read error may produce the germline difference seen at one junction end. The CDR3, as DNA: TGCAGTGCTAGAGAGCCGACCAGGAACACCGAAGCTTTCTTT. It specifies CSAREPTRNTEAFF. The genes are TRBV20-1 and TRBJ1-1, with unresolved D. The CDR3 has 14 residues. Germline assignment: CDR1 DFQATT and CDR2 SNEGSKA (reference sequence).

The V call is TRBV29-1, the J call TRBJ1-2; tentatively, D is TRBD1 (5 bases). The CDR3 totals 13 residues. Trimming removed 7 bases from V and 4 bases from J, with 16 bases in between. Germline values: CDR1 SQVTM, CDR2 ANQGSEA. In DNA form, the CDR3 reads TGCAGCGCCGATCCCGGGGCAGGCTATGGCTACACCTTC. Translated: CSADPGAGYGYTF.

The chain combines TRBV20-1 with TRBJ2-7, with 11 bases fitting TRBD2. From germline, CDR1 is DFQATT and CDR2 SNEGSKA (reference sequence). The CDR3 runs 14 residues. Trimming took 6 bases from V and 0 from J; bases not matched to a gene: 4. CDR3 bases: TGCAGTGCCAAACTAGCGGGAGCCTCCTACGAGCAGTACTTC. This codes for CSAKLAGASYEQYF.

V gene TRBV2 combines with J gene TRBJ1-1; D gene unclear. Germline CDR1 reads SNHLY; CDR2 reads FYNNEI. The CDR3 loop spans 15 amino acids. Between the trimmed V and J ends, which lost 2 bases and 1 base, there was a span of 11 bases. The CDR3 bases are TGTGCCAGCAGTGAAAGGTCCGGTCGGAACACTGAAGCTTTCTTT. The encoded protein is CASSERSGRNTEAFF. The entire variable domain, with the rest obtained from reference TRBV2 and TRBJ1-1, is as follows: EPEVTQTPSHQVTQMGQEVILRCVPISNHLYFYWYRQILGQKVEFLVSFYNNEISEKSEIFDDQFSVERPDGSNFTLKIRSTKLEDSAMYFCASSERSGRNTEAFFGQGTRLTVV.

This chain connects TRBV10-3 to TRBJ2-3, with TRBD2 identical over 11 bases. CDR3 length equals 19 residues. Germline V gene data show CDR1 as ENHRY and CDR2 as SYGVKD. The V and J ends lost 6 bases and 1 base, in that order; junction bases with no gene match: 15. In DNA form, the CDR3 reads TGTGCCATCAGCCCGGGACTAGCGGCGAGTTTTGGGGGCACAGATACGCAGTATTTT. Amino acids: CAISPGLAASFGGTDTQYF.

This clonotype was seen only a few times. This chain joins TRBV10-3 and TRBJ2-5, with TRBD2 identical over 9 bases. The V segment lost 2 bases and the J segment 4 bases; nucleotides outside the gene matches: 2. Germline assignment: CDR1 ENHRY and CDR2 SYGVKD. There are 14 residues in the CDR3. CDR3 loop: CAISEGTSRETQYF. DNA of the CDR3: TGTGCCATCAGTGAGGGGACTAGCCGAGAGACCCAGTACTTC.

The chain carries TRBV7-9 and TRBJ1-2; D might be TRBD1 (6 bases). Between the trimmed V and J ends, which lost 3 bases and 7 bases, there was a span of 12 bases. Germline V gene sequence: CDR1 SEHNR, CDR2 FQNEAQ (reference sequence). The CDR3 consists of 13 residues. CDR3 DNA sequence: TGTGCCAGCAGCTTGCAGGGGCAGAGTGGCTACACCTTC. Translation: CASSLQGQSGYTF.

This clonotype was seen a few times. CDR3 residues: CASSLEGLYNEQFF. Here the CDR3 DNA reads TGCGCCAGCAGCTTGGAAGGGCTCTACAATGAGCAGTTCTTC. The gene calls are TRBV5-1 and TRBJ2-1; D not resolved. This CDR3 is 14 amino acids long. V dropped 0 bases and J dropped 3 bases, with 7 bases sitting between them. Germline lookup yields CDR1 SGHRS and CDR2 YFSETQ.

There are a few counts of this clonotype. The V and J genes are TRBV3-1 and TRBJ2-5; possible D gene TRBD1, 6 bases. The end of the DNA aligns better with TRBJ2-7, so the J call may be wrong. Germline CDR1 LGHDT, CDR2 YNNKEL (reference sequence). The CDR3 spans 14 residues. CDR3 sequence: CASSQQGPLLEQYF. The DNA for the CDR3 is TGTGCCAGCAGCCAGCAGGGGCCCCTACTCGAGCAGTACTTC.

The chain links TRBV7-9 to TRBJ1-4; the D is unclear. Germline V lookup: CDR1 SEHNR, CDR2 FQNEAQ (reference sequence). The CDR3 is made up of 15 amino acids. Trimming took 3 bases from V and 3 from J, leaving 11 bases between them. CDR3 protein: CASSLFAAANEKLFF. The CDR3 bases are TGTGCCAGCAGCTTGTTCGCGGCGGCTAATGAAAAACTGTTTTTT. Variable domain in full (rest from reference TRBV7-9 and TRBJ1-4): DTGVSQNPRHKITKRGQNVTFRCDPISEHNRLYWYRQTLGQGPEFLTYFQNEAQLEKSRLLSDRFSAERPKGSFSTLEIQRTEQGDSAMYLCASSLFAAANEKLFFGSGTQLSVL.

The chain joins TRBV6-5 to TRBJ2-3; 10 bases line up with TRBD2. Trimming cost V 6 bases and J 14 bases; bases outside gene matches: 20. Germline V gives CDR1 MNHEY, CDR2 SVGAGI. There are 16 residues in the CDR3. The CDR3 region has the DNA TGTGCCAGCAGACCCTTGGGGGGACTAGCGAACAGATACGCGTATTTT. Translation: CASRPLGGLANRYAYF.

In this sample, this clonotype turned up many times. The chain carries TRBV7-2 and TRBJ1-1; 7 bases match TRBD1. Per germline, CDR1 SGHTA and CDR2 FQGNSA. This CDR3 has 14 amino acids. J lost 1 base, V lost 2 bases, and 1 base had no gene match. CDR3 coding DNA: TGTGCCAGCAGCTTAAGACAGGGGAACACTGAAGCTTTCTTT. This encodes CASSLRQGNTEAFF.

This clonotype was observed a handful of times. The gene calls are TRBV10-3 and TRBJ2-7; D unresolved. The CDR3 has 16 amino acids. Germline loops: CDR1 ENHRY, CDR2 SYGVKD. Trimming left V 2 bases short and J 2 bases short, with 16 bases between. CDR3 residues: CAISEGHRMIAYEQYF. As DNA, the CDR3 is TGTGCCATCAGTGAGGGGCACAGAATGATCGCCTACGAGCAGTACTTC.

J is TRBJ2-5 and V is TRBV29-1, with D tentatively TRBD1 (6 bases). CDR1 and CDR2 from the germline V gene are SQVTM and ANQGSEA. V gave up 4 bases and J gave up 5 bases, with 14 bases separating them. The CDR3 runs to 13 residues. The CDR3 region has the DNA TGCAGCGTTGGGGACATCTCGGGGGAGACCCAGTACTTC. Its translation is CSVGDISGETQYF.

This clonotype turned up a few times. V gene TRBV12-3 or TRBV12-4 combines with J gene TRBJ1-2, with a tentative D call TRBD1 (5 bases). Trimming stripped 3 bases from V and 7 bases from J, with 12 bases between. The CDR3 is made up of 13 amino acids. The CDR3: CASSLGPESGYTF. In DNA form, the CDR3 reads TGTGCCAGCAGTTTGGGACCTGAAAGTGGCTACACCTTC.

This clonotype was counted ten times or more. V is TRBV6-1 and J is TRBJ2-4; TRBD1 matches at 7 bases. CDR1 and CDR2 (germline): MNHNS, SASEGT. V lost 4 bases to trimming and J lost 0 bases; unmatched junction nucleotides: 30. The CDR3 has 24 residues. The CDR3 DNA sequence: TGTGCCAGCAGTGCCCGCCGGGACATAGGGGGCCTGGGTCGGGTACGAGTAGCCAAAAACATTCAGTACTTC. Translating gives CASSARRDIGGLGRVRVAKNIQYF.

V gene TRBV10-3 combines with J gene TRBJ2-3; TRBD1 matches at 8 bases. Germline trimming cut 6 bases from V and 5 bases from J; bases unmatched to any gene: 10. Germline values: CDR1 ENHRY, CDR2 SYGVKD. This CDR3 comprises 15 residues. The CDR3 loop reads CAISTDRVAVDTQYF. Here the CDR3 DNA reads TGTGCCATCAGCACGGACAGGGTTGCCGTAGATACGCAGTATTTT.

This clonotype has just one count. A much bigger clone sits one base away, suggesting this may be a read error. This chain's CDR3 is CASSVSPGEGEQYF. In DNA, the CDR3 is TGTGCCAGCAGCGTAAGTCCAGGGGAGGGTGAGCAGTACTTC. This sequence joins TRBV7-3 and TRBJ2-7; D is perhaps TRBD2 (7 bases). Trimming took off 5 bases at V and 7 bases at J, with 18 bases between the two ends. The CDR3 runs 14 residues. Germline V gene sequence: CDR1 SGHTA, CDR2 FQGTGA.

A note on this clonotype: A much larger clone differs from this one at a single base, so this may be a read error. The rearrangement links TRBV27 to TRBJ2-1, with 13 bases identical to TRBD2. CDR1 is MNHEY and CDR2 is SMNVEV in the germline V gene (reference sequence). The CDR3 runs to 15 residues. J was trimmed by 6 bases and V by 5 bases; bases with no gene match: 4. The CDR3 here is CASSLRTSGSNEQFF. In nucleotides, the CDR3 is TGTGCCAGCAGTCTCCGGACTAGCGGGAGCAATGAGCAGTTCTTC.